These 6 T cell receptor beta chains were all obtained from the same sample, sequenced in a study of read filtering for tumor transcriptome and immune sequencing. From about 400 ng of RNA, a library with molecular barcoded alpha/delta and beta/gamma adaptors was made. TCRdb reprocessed the reads via MiXCR and lists one record per CDR3 protein. The table lists about 62,000 distinct CDR3 sequences, approximately 18% of them singletons. Sequencing was performed on a population of CD138-negative cells sorted from bone marrow. These TCRs come from a donor at least 40 years old with multiple myeloma.

This clonotype was detected a few times. A read error is possible here, since a much larger clone lies one base away. This chain uses TRBV10-3 with TRBJ2-1, with 14 bases identical to TRBD2. The CDR3 runs 16 residues. Germline CDR1 and CDR2: ENHRY and SYGVKD. V shed 9 bases and J 8 bases; nucleotides not matched to a gene: 12. The CDR3 nucleotides read TGTGCCATTGGCTCCGGGACTAGCGGGAGAGGCTATGAGCAGTTCTTC. It translates to CAIGSGTSGRGYEQFF.

This clonotype came up once. The junction and the germline gene differ at one end; a read error may be behind it. The V call is TRBV6-5, the J call TRBJ1-5; 9 positions agree with TRBD1. This CDR3 has 14 residues. Germline CDR1 MNHEY, CDR2 SVGAGI. CDR3 region: CASRTGGGNQPQHF. Written as DNA, the CDR3 is TGTGCCAGCAGGACAGGGGGTGGAAATCAGCCCCAGCATTTC.

V and J are TRBV12-3 or TRBV12-4 and TRBJ2-2; 15 bases align to TRBD2. The CDR3 runs to 18 residues. J gave up 3 bases and V 4 bases, and 6 bases lay outside the gene matches. CDR3 in amino acids: CASSYGLAGGPHTGELFF. The DNA for the CDR3 is TGTGCCAGCAGTTATGGACTAGCGGGGGGGCCGCACACCGGGGAGCTGTTTTTT.

This clonotype came up many times. The genes are TRBV25-1 and TRBJ2-7; 13 positions match TRBD2. The CDR3 consists of 16 residues. Trimming at V came to 4 bases and at J to 5 bases, leaving 8 bases not matched to a gene. Germline CDR1 and CDR2: MGHDK and SYGVNS. CDR3 loop: CASSVTSGRNRNEQYF. CDR3 DNA: TGTGCCAGCAGTGTGACTAGCGGGAGGAATCGTAACGAGCAGTACTTC.

To note about this clonotype: Being one base from a much bigger clone, this may be a read error. The rearrangement uses TRBV10-3 and TRBJ2-1; a weak D match, TRBD2 (5 bases). This CDR3 contains 16 residues. CDR1 is ENHRY and CDR2 is SYGVKD in the germline V gene. Deletions cut 0 bases from V and 9 bases from J, with 18 bases between. Here the CDR3 reads CAISESGLSLNSEQFF. For the CDR3, the DNA is TGTGCCATCAGTGAGTCCGGACTCTCTCTCAACAGTGAGCAGTTCTTC.

This clonotype has at least ten counts. V is TRBV29-1 and J is TRBJ2-5; no firm D call. CDR1 is SQVTM and CDR2 is ANQGSEA in the germline V gene. This CDR3 spans 14 amino acids. Trimming removed 2 bases at V and 5 bases at J, with 15 bases between. The CDR3 loop is CSVENSRNLETQYF. The CDR3 coding sequence is TGCAGCGTTGAAAACTCGCGGAACCTGGAGACCCAGTACTTC. The full variable domain, rest sourced from reference TRBV29-1 and TRBJ2-5, is SAVISQKPSRDICQRGTSLTIQCQVDSQVTMMFWYRQQPGQSLTLIATANQGSEATYESGFVIDKFPISRPNLTFSTLTVSNMSPEDSSIYLCSVENSRNLETQYFGPGTRLLVL.